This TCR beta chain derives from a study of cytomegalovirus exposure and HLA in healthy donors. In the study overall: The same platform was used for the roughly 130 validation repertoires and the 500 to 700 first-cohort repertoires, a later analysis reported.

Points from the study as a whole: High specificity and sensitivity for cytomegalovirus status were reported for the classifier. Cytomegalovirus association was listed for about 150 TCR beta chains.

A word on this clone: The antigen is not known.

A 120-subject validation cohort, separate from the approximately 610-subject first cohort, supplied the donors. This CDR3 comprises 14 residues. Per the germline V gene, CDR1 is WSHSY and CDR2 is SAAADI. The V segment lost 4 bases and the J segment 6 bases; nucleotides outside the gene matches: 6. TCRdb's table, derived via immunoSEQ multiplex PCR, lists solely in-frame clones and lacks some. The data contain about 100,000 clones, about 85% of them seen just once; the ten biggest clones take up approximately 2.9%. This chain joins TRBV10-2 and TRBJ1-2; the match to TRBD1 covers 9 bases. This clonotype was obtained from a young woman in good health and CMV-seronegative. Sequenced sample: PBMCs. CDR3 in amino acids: CASSGPGQGHGYTF. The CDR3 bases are TGCGCCAGCAGTGGTCCGGGACAGGGCCATGGCTACACCTTC.